Sequencing of this TCR beta chain was carried out in a study of T cell responses to AZD1222 COVID-19 vaccine. In the case of this clone: What it binds is unknown.

Germline CDR1 and CDR2: LGHDT and YNNKEL (reference sequence). The CDR3 is 13 residues long. The V end was cut by 5 bases, the J end by 1 base, with 8 bases between. Produced via immunoSEQ multiplex PCR; TCRdb's table is partial and in-frame only. The table records about 79,000 clones, around 82% of them present only once. Study-wide results and limits: With dominance at 160-218 and 743-854, vaccine-associated CD4 TCRs spanned spike.

The sample consisted of peripheral blood, taken on day 0 of AZD1222 vaccination. The V gene is TRBV3-1 (or the pseudogene TRBV3-2), the J gene TRBJ1-1, with D unclear. This TCR was sampled from an adult in good health. The CDR3 protein is CASSADANTEAFF. The CDR3 region has the DNA TGTGCCAGCAGCGCGGACGCGAACACTGAAGCTTTCTTT.